This entry lists 25 T cell receptor beta chains sequenced from one sample in a study of CD8 T cells in ankylosing spondylitis (dated by TCRdb to about 2017). Preparation of the library involved 5' RACE. The reads were generated on an Illumina HiSeq 2500. TCRdb's own reprocessing of the public reads used fastp at Q25 and MiXCR and kept productive beta chains. All rows with the same CDR3 protein become a single entry with the most common DNA and genes. This sample lists some 250,000 distinct CDR3 sequences; roughly a quarter were detected once. The ten top clones hold roughly 0.67% of the sample. The sample was blood, either unsorted or a sorted T cell fraction (not recorded which). All receptors derive from a male donor with ankylosing spondylitis or in good health (not recorded which).

The chain uses TRBV29-1 and TRBJ1-5; a possible D gene is TRBD1 (6 bases). This CDR3 is 15 amino acids long. Germline CDR1 is SQVTM and CDR2 is ANQGSEA. V shed 6 bases and J shed 2 bases, with 17 bases lying between them. The CDR3 spells CSVNTEGGCNQPQHF. In DNA form, the CDR3 reads TGCAGCGTGAATACCGAGGGGGGTTGCAATCAGCCCCAGCATTTT.

This clonotype was observed a few times. This chain uses TRBV5-5 with TRBJ2-7, with no clear D. The CDR3 sequence is 16 residues long. Trimming took 0 bases from V and 0 from J, leaving 13 bases between them. CDR1 and CDR2 from the germline V gene are SGHKS and YYEKEE (reference sequence). The CDR3 spells CASSLAVGISSYEQYF. As DNA, the CDR3 is TGTGCCAGCAGCTTGGCCGTAGGGATAAGCTCCTACGAGCAGTACTTC.

The chain recombines TRBV12-3 or TRBV12-4 with TRBJ2-4, with 10 bases lining up with TRBD2. The CDR3 is made up of 14 amino acids. The V gene end was trimmed by 6 bases and the J gene end by 1 base; junction bases not matched to a gene: 0. The CDR3 DNA sequence: TGTGCCAGCAGACTAGCGGGGGCCAAAAACATTCAGTACTTC. Translation gives CASRLAGAKNIQYF.

This clonotype has ten or more counts. The J gene is TRBJ2-5, the V gene TRBV29-1, with TRBD2 matching over 9 bases. The CDR3 length is 13 residues. V dropped 6 bases and J dropped 5; count of bases not matched to a gene: 7. Germline-derived CDR1 and CDR2 are SQVTM and ANQGSEA. DNA for the CDR3: TGCAGCGTCCTTCCCAGCGGGGGGGAGACCCAGTACTTC. This encodes CSVLPSGGETQYF.

This chain uses TRBV20-1 with TRBJ2-5; D gene unclear. Trimming shortened V by 1 base and J by 3 bases, and 18 bases separated the two germline ends. CDR1 is DFQATT, CDR2 SNEGSKA, per germline (reference sequence). This CDR3 spans 16 amino acids. In DNA, the CDR3 is TGCAGTGCTAGAGCGTACGGGTGGGGTAAAGAAGAGACCCAGTACTTC. Translating gives CSARAYGWGKEETQYF.

This clonotype appeared a few times. This chain connects TRBV20-1 to TRBJ2-3, with 7 bases lining up with TRBD1. This CDR3 is 16 amino acids long. The V gene end was trimmed by 0 bases and the J gene end by 1 base; junction bases not matched to a gene: 7. CDR1 is DFQATT, CDR2 SNEGSKA, per germline (reference sequence). As DNA, the CDR3 is TGCAGTGCTAGAGATTGGTTTGACAGGGGCACAGATACGCAGTATTTT. Translating it yields CSARDWFDRGTDTQYF.

The sample holds many counts of this clonotype. The J gene is TRBJ2-1, the V gene TRBV7-9, with D tentatively TRBD1 (6 bases). This CDR3 comprises 17 residues. V lost 1 base and J 7 bases, leaving 20 bases between the germline ends. CDR1 and CDR2 (germline): SEHNR, FQNEAQ (reference sequence). In DNA, the CDR3 is TGTGCCAGCAGCTTAGTTGGACAGCTCGGAAAGGGGAATGAGCAGTTCTTC. It is translated as CASSLVGQLGKGNEQFF.

This clonotype has a count of ten or more. This chain connects TRBV29-1 to TRBJ1-2; no reliable D call. In germline, CDR1 is SQVTM, CDR2 ANQGSEA. V lost 0 bases, J lost 4 bases, and 12 bases lay in between. There are 14 residues in the CDR3. CDR3 amino acids: CSVEDLDKGYGYTF. The DNA of the CDR3 is TGCAGCGTTGAAGATCTAGACAAGGGCTATGGCTACACCTTC.

Ten or more counts support this clonotype. The chain uses TRBV20-1 and TRBJ1-6, with D possibly TRBD1 on 6 matching bases. Trimming removed 2 bases at V and 0 bases at J, with 11 bases between. The CDR3 runs to 16 residues. From germline, CDR1 is DFQATT and CDR2 SNEGSKA (reference sequence). The CDR3 spells CSARLTGHSYNSPLHF. In nucleotides, the CDR3 is TGCAGTGCTAGATTAACAGGGCACTCCTATAATTCACCCCTCCACTTT.

In its sample, this clonotype was seen many times. The chain joins TRBV12-3 or TRBV12-4 to TRBJ1-1, with 8 bases aligning to TRBD1. V trimming: 5 bases; J trimming: 6 bases; junction bases outside the gene matches: 8. The CDR3 consists of 14 residues. The CDR3 bases are TGTGCCAGCAGTCGGCAGGGGGCGGAAGCTGAAGCTTTCTTT. It encodes CASSRQGAEAEAFF.

In its sample, this clonotype was seen a few times. The chain links TRBV5-1 to TRBJ2-1; unclear D gene. The germline gives CDR1 SGHRS, CDR2 YFSETQ. This CDR3 has 15 residues. V was pared by 2 bases and J by 4 bases, with 13 bases between. The CDR3 spells CASSFRPQSYNEQFF. The DNA for the CDR3 is TGCGCCAGCAGCTTTAGACCGCAATCTTACAATGAGCAGTTCTTC.

This clonotype was seen more than once but under ten times. The V and J genes are TRBV20-1 and TRBJ1-2; D is possibly TRBD1 (5 bases). This CDR3 has 12 residues. V was clipped by 5 bases and J by 4 bases, with 11 bases between them. Germline-derived CDR1 and CDR2 are DFQATT and SNEGSKA (reference sequence). This CDR3 is CSAPDSSYGYTF. For the CDR3, the DNA is TGCAGTGCTCCCGACAGCTCCTATGGCTACACCTTC.

This clonotype was counted only a few times. The gene calls are TRBV27 and TRBJ1-1, with D perhaps matching TRBD1 (5 bases). The CDR3 is made up of 15 amino acids. Deletions cut 5 bases from V and 0 bases from J, with 13 bases between. Germline CDR1 MNHEY, CDR2 SMNVEV (reference sequence). CDR3 protein: CASSGGGTLNTEAFF. The CDR3 bases are TGTGCCAGCAGTGGGGGGGGGACCTTGAACACTGAAGCTTTCTTT.

This clonotype appeared a few times. The V gene is TRBV12-3 or TRBV12-4, the J gene TRBJ1-6; 7 nucleotides agree with TRBD1. Unmatched junction bases numbered 6, after V lost 4 bases and J lost 12 bases. CDR3 length equals 13 residues. The CDR3 loop reads CASSSSGGRPLHF. The CDR3 bases are TGTGCCAGCAGTTCCTCAGGGGGGAGACCCCTCCACTTT.

This chain joins TRBV20-1 and TRBJ2-1, with D tentatively TRBD2 (7 bases). In germline, CDR1 is DFQATT, CDR2 SNEGSKA (reference sequence). The V end was cut by 3 bases, the J end by 4 bases, with 13 bases between. This CDR3 has 14 amino acids. For the CDR3, the DNA is TGCAGTGCTAGGCCGGGGGGCCAATACAATGAGCAGTTCTTC. Its protein product is CSARPGGQYNEQFF.

This clonotype showed up many times. The chain couples TRBV20-1 to TRBJ1-3; D unclear. The CDR3 extends over 13 amino acids. With 1 base removed from V and 2 bases from J, the gap between germline ends came to 6 bases. CDR1 is DFQATT, CDR2 SNEGSKA, per germline (reference sequence). CDR3: CSARVVTGNTIYF. The DNA of the CDR3 is TGCAGTGCTAGAGTGGTGACTGGAAACACCATATATTTT.

The table lists this clonotype with a few counts. This chain links TRBV20-1 with TRBJ1-6; D unresolved. V lost 7 bases, J lost 4 bases, and 11 bases lay in between. This CDR3 contains 13 residues. The V gene's germline CDR1 is DFQATT and CDR2 SNEGSKA (reference sequence). In DNA form, the CDR3 reads TGCAGTGTCAGAACAGCGTATAATTCACCCCTCCACTTT. It specifies CSVRTAYNSPLHF.

V is TRBV5-1 and J is TRBJ2-2; 8 bases line up with TRBD2. This CDR3 region has 15 residues. Germline CDR1 reads SGHRS; CDR2 reads YFSETQ. Losses at the gene ends were 2 bases for V and 2 bases for J; bases not matched to a gene: 2. DNA of the CDR3: TGCGCCAGCAGCTTTAGCGGGGATAACACCGGGGAGCTGTTTTTT. Protein: CASSFSGDNTGELFF.

Only a few counts were recorded for this clonotype. The chain couples TRBV20-1 to TRBJ1-2; TRBD1 agrees at 11 bases. This CDR3 has 18 amino acids. Germline V gene data show CDR1 as DFQATT and CDR2 as SNEGSKA (reference sequence). After removal of 5 bases from V and 4 bases from J, the junction contained 18 bases not matched to a gene. DNA of the CDR3: TGCAGTGCTCCCCTTCTGGGGTTAACCGGGACAGGGGGCTATGGCTACACCTTC. Translating it yields CSAPLLGLTGTGGYGYTF.

The chain has TRBV9 and TRBJ2-5; the D is unclear. Germline V gene lookup returns CDR1 SGDLS and CDR2 YYNGEE. Trimming stripped 0 bases from V and 1 base from J, with 10 bases between. The CDR3 is 15 residues long. The DNA of the CDR3 is TGTGCCAGCAGCGTAGGAGGCAGTGGCCAAGAGACCCAGTACTTC. Encoded protein: CASSVGGSGQETQYF.

This clonotype occurred a few times. This chain links TRBV10-3 with TRBJ2-5, with D unresolved. Trimming pared 6 bases from V and 4 bases from J, leaving 15 bases between. The CDR3 spans 14 residues. The germline CDR1 and CDR2 sequences are ENHRY and SYGVKD. The CDR3 DNA is TGTGCCATCAGGGGATTTGGGCTCGTAGAGACCCAGTACTTC. This gives the protein CAIRGFGLVETQYF.

The chain recombines TRBV5-6 with TRBJ2-2; D is possibly TRBD1 or TRBD2 (5 bases each). The CDR3 spans 16 residues. The ends were cut back, 0 bases at V and 0 bases at J, with 9 bases in the middle. Germline lookup yields CDR1 SGHDT and CDR2 YYEEEE. CDR3 sequence: CASSLVGTTNTGELFF. CDR3 sequence (DNA): TGTGCCAGCAGCTTGGTGGGGACCACGAACACCGGGGAGCTGTTTTTT.

The chain links TRBV11-3 to TRBJ2-5, with TRBD2 matching over 12 bases. Trimming removed 4 bases from V and 3 bases from J; junction bases left unmatched: 9. This CDR3 is built from 17 residues. Germline V lookup: CDR1 SGHNT, CDR2 YENEEA. As DNA, the CDR3 is TGTGCCAGCAGCTCCTCCGGACTAGCGGGGCGAGAAGAGACCCAGTACTTC. Residues: CASSSSGLAGREETQYF.

Only a few counts were recorded for this clonotype. The rearrangement joins TRBV20-1 to TRBJ2-3, with D maybe TRBD2 (7 bases). CDR1 is DFQATT and CDR2 is SNEGSKA in the germline V gene (reference sequence). V was shortened by 3 bases and J by 0 bases, with 22 bases between the two germline ends. The CDR3 totals 18 residues. In DNA, the CDR3 is TGCAGTGCTAGGGGGGGCCGGGCCCTAGCGGTTAGCACAGATACGCAGTATTTT. The encoded protein is CSARGGRALAVSTDTQYF.

The CDR3 region is CASAQTGESPLHF. DNA for the CDR3: TGTGCCAGCGCTCAGACGGGGGAATCACCCCTCCACTTT. The V gene is TRBV18, the J gene TRBJ1-6, with D perhaps matching TRBD1 (5 bases). The ends were cut back, 8 bases at V and 10 bases at J, with 15 bases in the middle. This CDR3 has 13 amino acids. Germline CDR1 KGHSH, CDR2 LQKENI.